Here is one T cell receptor (beta chain) with its context. The sample comes from a study of blood T cell repertoires in COVID-19. Study context: The study drew acute and convalescent COVID-19 samples from the United States, Italy and Spain. Sources were T cells, B-cell-depleted T cells, or PBMCs; the material itself was cDNA or gDNA.

Germline loops: CDR1 MNHEY, CDR2 SVGAGI. This CDR3 is built from 11 residues. The germline V and J ends were trimmed by 7 bases and 2 bases, with 5 bases remaining between them. TCRdb's copy holds only in-frame clones and misses some; the assay was immunoSEQ multiplex PCR. Of about 140,000 clones listed, roughly 76% are singletons. The receptor was derived from a woman aged 50 to 60 with active or convalescent COVID-19. The sequencing input was peripheral blood. The chain couples TRBV6-5 to TRBJ1-2; D not resolved. The CDR3 region has the DNA TGTGCCAGCACCCGGAACTATGGCTACACCTTC. This gives the protein CASTRNYGYTF.